The 29 T cell receptor beta chains below were found in one sample sequenced in a study of OX40 agonist ivuxolimab in advanced cancers. The method was immunoSEQ multiplex PCR; TCRdb's version includes in-frame clones alone and lacks a portion of them. Of around 60,000 clones listed, about 86% are singletons. The sequencing here drew on CD4+ or CD8+ T cells sorted from blood, taken in a trial of the OX40 agonist ivuxolimab. The source is an adult with an advanced solid tumor such as melanoma, head and neck, liver or kidney cancer.

V and J are TRBV18 and TRBJ1-4; 9 nucleotides match TRBD1. Germline CDR1 and CDR2: KGHSH and LQKENI. The V and J ends lost 3 bases and 8 bases, in that order; junction bases with no gene match: 10. This CDR3 is built from 16 residues. This chain's CDR3 is CASSPDQQGAGEKLFF. The CDR3, as DNA: TGTGCCAGCTCACCGGACCAACAGGGGGCGGGAGAAAAACTGTTTTTT.

This chain links TRBV19 with TRBJ1-2; weak D call: TRBD1 (5 bases). Trimming removed 1 base from V and 8 bases from J, with 17 bases in between. This CDR3 contains 15 residues. CDR1 is LNHDA, CDR2 SQIVND, per germline (reference sequence). The CDR3: CASSIGGLANRGYTF. DNA for the CDR3: TGTGCCAGTAGTATAGGGGGACTGGCGAATCGGGGCTACACCTTC.

The chain recombines TRBV18 with TRBJ2-1, with a tentative D call TRBD2 (5 bases). This CDR3 contains 14 residues. V lost 9 bases, J lost 0 bases, and 12 bases lay in between. The V gene's germline CDR1 is KGHSH and CDR2 LQKENI. Written as DNA, the CDR3 is TGTGCCAGTACAGATGGGAGCTCCTACAATGAGCAGTTCTTC. It translates to CASTDGSSYNEQFF.

This chain connects TRBV4-1 to TRBJ2-7; D is undetermined. Germline loops: CDR1 MGHRA, CDR2 YSYEKL. The CDR3 contains 13 residues. V shed 0 bases and J shed 5 bases, with 8 bases lying between them. The CDR3 nucleotides read TGCGCCAGCAGCCAAGATTGGGTTAACGAGCAGTACTTC. It codes for CASSQDWVNEQYF.

This chain joins TRBV5-1 and TRBJ1-2; 8 positions match TRBD1. CDR3 length equals 16 residues. Germline trimming cut 0 bases from V and 3 bases from J; bases unmatched to any gene: 7. Germline values: CDR1 SGHRS, CDR2 YFSETQ. The CDR3 loop is CASSLAAGGRDYGYTF. The CDR3 DNA sequence: TGCGCCAGCAGCTTGGCGGCAGGGGGCAGGGACTATGGCTACACCTTC.

The chain is built from TRBV7-6 and TRBJ1-1, with D perhaps TRBD1 (6 bases). Germline V gives CDR1 SGHVS, CDR2 FNYEAQ. Between the trimmed V and J ends, which lost 5 bases and 4 bases, there was a span of 14 bases. The CDR3 consists of 14 residues. The CDR3 DNA reads as TGTGCCAGCAGCGGGAGAACAGGGCTCACTGAAGCTTTCTTT. It encodes CASSGRTGLTEAFF.

The chain carries TRBV5-1 and TRBJ1-2; no reliable D call. In germline, CDR1 is SGHRS, CDR2 YFSETQ. Trimming took off 0 bases at V and 0 bases at J, with 15 bases between the two ends. This CDR3 has 17 residues. The DNA for the CDR3 is TGCGCCAGCAGCTTGGACCCGACTCGCCTCTCTAACTATGGCTACACCTTC. Translating it yields CASSLDPTRLSNYGYTF.

The genes are TRBV7-3 and TRBJ1-6; D remains ambiguous. V was trimmed by 4 bases and J by 2 bases, leaving 6 bases between them. CDR1 is SGHTA and CDR2 is FQGTGA in the germline V gene. The CDR3 loop spans 14 amino acids. The CDR3, as DNA: TGTGCCAGCAGCTCCACCCCCTATAATTCACCCCTCCACTTT. Encoded protein: CASSSTPYNSPLHF. Combining the CDR3 with reference TRBV7-3 and TRBJ1-6 gives the whole variable domain GAGVSQTPSNKVTEKGKYVELRCDPISGHTALYWYRQSLGQGPEFLIYFQGTGAADDSGLPNDRFFAVRPEGSVSTLKIQRTERGDSAVYLCASSSTPYNSPLHFGNGTRLTVT.

The V gene is TRBV19, the J gene TRBJ1-3, with a possible D match to TRBD1 (6 bases). CDR1 and CDR2 from the germline V gene are LNHDA and SQIVND (reference sequence). This CDR3 is built from 17 residues. V lost 3 bases and J lost 0, with 15 bases in between. CDR3 sequence reads: CASSIVAGAGSGNTIYF. CDR3 coding DNA: TGTGCCAGTAGTATTGTCGCAGGGGCCGGCTCTGGAAACACCATATATTTT.

This chain's CDR3 is CAWSVPFRGRSGKETQYF. In DNA form, the CDR3 reads TGTGCCTGGAGTGTCCCGTTCAGGGGCAGGTCGGGGAAAGAGACCCAGTACTTC. The J gene is TRBJ2-5, the V gene TRBV30; tentatively, D is TRBD1 (6 bases). With 0 bases removed from V and 3 bases from J, the gap between germline ends came to 23 bases. Germline CDR1 GTSNPN, CDR2 SVGIG (reference sequence). This CDR3 spans 18 amino acids.

This clone was recorded once. This chain uses TRBV6-5 with TRBJ2-7; D ambiguous. This CDR3 spans 15 amino acids. The germline V gene encodes CDR1 MNHEY and CDR2 SVGAGI. The V and J ends lost 0 bases and 3 bases respectively, with 12 bases between them. CDR3 protein: CASSYSGGKHYEQYF. The CDR3 region has the DNA TGTGCCAGCAGTTACTCAGGTGGCAAACACTACGAGCAGTACTTC.

V is TRBV5-8 and J is TRBJ1-1; D gene ambiguous. Germline values: CDR1 SGHTS, CDR2 YDEGEE. Deletions cut 4 bases from V and 5 bases from J, with 6 bases between. There are 11 residues in the CDR3. CDR3 loop: CASSLGTEAFF. DNA for the CDR3: TGTGCCAGCAGCCTGGGAACTGAAGCTTTCTTT. The whole variable domain, remainder taken from reference TRBV5-8 and TRBJ1-1, is EAGVTQSPTHLIKTRGQQATLRCSPISGHTSVYWYQQALGLGLQFLLWYDEGEERNRGNFPPRFSGRQFPNYSSELNVNALELEDSALYLCASSLGTEAFFGQGTRLTVV.

The gene calls are TRBV30 and TRBJ1-1; 7 bases map to TRBD1. Looked up from germline, CDR1 is GTSNPN and CDR2 is SVGIG (reference sequence). With 2 bases clipped from V and 4 bases from J, the junction kept 4 bases outside the gene matches. The CDR3 sequence is 13 residues long. DNA for the CDR3: TGTGCCTGGAGTCCCGGGACAGTCACTGAAGCTTTCTTT. The encoded protein is CAWSPGTVTEAFF.

The V and J genes are TRBV2 and TRBJ1-1, with D possibly being TRBD1 (5 bases). The germline gives CDR1 SNHLY, CDR2 FYNNEI. The V end lost 4 bases, the J end lost 2 bases, and 11 bases lay between the germline ends. The CDR3 totals 14 residues. This CDR3 reads CASSVVRVNTEAFF. DNA for the CDR3: TGTGCCAGCAGTGTAGTCAGGGTTAACACTGAAGCTTTCTTT. Drawing the rest from reference TRBV2 and TRBJ1-1, the complete variable domain is EPEVTQTPSHQVTQMGQEVILRCVPISNHLYFYWYRQILGQKVEFLVSFYNNEISEKSEIFDDQFSVERPDGSNFTLKIRSTKLEDSAMYFCASSVVRVNTEAFFGQGTRLTVV.

The V gene is TRBV19, the J gene TRBJ2-5; 11 nucleotides align to TRBD1. This CDR3 comprises 14 residues. V gave up 4 bases and J gave up 7 bases; unmatched junction bases: 5. Germline lookup yields CDR1 LNHDA and CDR2 SQIVND (reference sequence). The CDR3 nucleotides are TGTGCCAGTAGTACCAGGGGACAGGGGGTGACCCAGTACTTC. It is translated as CASSTRGQGVTQYF.

The chain couples TRBV7-2 to TRBJ2-3; no clear D gene. Germline assignment: CDR1 SGHTA and CDR2 FQGNSA. CDR3 length: 18 residues. Trimming took off 1 base at V and 3 bases at J, with 20 bases between the two ends. The CDR3 coding sequence is TGTGCCAGCAGCTTAGTTTTGCGGACGAACTTGCGTACAGATACGCAGTATTTT. The encoded protein is CASSLVLRTNLRTDTQYF.

V usage is TRBV5-1 and J usage is TRBJ1-4, with D maybe TRBD1 (6 bases). The CDR3 length is 15 residues. V was pared by 2 bases and J by 4 bases, with 12 bases between. Germline V CDR1 and CDR2: SGHRS, YFSETQ. The CDR3 sequence: CASSFRQAYNEKLFF. CDR3 bases: TGCGCCAGCAGCTTTAGACAGGCCTATAATGAAAAACTGTTTTTT.

This clone was counted between two and nine times. The chain carries TRBV29-1 and TRBJ1-1, with 7 positions matching TRBD1. Unmatched junction bases numbered 7, after V lost 8 bases and J lost 1 base. This CDR3 is 13 amino acids long. Germline CDR1 reads SQVTM; CDR2 reads ANQGSEA. CDR3 residues: CSLRDRTNTEAFF. The CDR3 nucleotides are TGCAGCCTGAGGGACAGAACGAACACTGAAGCTTTCTTT.

A single count supports this clone. The V call is TRBV12-5, the J call TRBJ1-2, with D possibly matching TRBD1 (5 bases). Looked up from germline, CDR1 is LGHNT and CDR2 is FRNRAP. The V end was cut by 5 bases, the J end by 7 bases, with 14 bases between. This CDR3 is built from 13 residues. This chain's CDR3 is CASGTAGVGGYTF. The CDR3 nucleotides are TGTGCTAGTGGTACCGCGGGGGTAGGTGGCTACACCTTC.

The V gene is TRBV27, the J gene TRBJ1-1; D may be TRBD1 (6 bases). The CDR3 length is 14 residues. The germline V and J ends were trimmed by 5 bases and 3 bases, with 13 bases remaining between them. The germline V gene has CDR1 MNHEY and CDR2 SMNVEV (reference sequence). The CDR3 DNA follows: TGTGCCAGCAGTCCCAATAGGGGGGACACTGAAGCTTTCTTT. This gives the protein CASSPNRGDTEAFF.

Here the CDR3 DNA reads TGTGCCTGGAGTGTACGGAGAGCGGGGGCGCGGAACACCGGGGAGCTGTTTTTT. Protein product: CAWSVRRAGARNTGELFF. The chain links TRBV30 to TRBJ2-2, with 8 bases matching TRBD2. This CDR3 is 18 amino acids long. Germline V gene sequence: CDR1 GTSNPN, CDR2 SVGIG (reference sequence). The V gene end was trimmed by 0 bases and the J gene end by 1 base; junction bases not matched to a gene: 10.

The chain carries TRBV6-1 and TRBJ1-6; D perhaps matches TRBD1 (5 bases). Germline V CDR1 and CDR2: MNHNS, SASEGT. V was trimmed by 4 bases and J by 2 bases, leaving 12 bases between them. CDR3 size: 16 residues. In DNA form, the CDR3 reads TGTGCCAGCAGTGGGGGACGGGGTACCTATAATTCACCCCTCCACTTT. It translates to CASSGGRGTYNSPLHF.

This chain links TRBV11-2 with TRBJ2-7, with 7 bases lining up with TRBD1. This CDR3 contains 15 residues. After removal of 1 base from V and 6 bases from J, the junction contained 9 bases not matched to a gene. CDR1 and CDR2 (germline): SGHAT, FQNNGV. CDR3 nucleotide sequence: TGTGCCAGCAGCTTAGCGGCGACAGGGCCTTCCGAGCAGTACTTC. It yields the protein CASSLAATGPSEQYF.

The chain links TRBV15 to TRBJ1-1; 9 bases align to TRBD1. The CDR3 covers 17 residues. Germline-derived CDR1 and CDR2 are LNHNV and YYDKDF (reference sequence). Trimming took 5 bases from V and 1 from J; bases not matched to a gene: 11. The CDR3 spells CATSPPGQGWENTEAFF. CDR3 nucleotides: TGTGCCACCAGCCCCCCAGGACAGGGGTGGGAGAACACTGAAGCTTTCTTT.

Only one count was recorded for this clone. The chain is built from TRBV7-2 and TRBJ2-5; 8 bases match TRBD2. From germline, CDR1 is SGHTA and CDR2 FQGNSA. CDR3 length equals 14 residues. V shed 3 bases and J 2 bases; nucleotides not matched to a gene: 2. The CDR3 sequence: CASSFGGVQETQYF. CDR3 sequence (DNA): TGTGCCAGCAGCTTCGGGGGGGTTCAAGAGACCCAGTACTTC.

This clone was seen only once. The genes are TRBV5-1 and TRBJ2-3, with 11 bases aligning to TRBD2. Looked up from germline, CDR1 is SGHRS and CDR2 is YFSETQ. This CDR3 is 15 amino acids long. V shed 3 bases and J 6 bases; nucleotides not matched to a gene: 6. The CDR3 sequence is CASSSLAGGLDTQYF. The CDR3 nucleotides are TGCGCCAGCAGCTCCTTAGCGGGGGGGCTCGATACGCAGTATTTT.

V usage is TRBV9 and J usage is TRBJ1-1; D gene uncertain. This CDR3 comprises 12 residues. CDR1 is SGDLS, CDR2 YYNGEE, per germline. The germline V and J ends were trimmed by 5 bases and 3 bases, with 8 bases remaining between them. CDR3 nucleotide sequence: TGTGCCAGCAGGGGCCTCGACACTGAAGCTTTCTTT. Its translation is CASRGLDTEAFF.

This chain connects TRBV6-5 to TRBJ1-5; 10 bases map to TRBD1. With 4 bases clipped from V and 1 base from J, the junction kept 4 bases outside the gene matches. The germline V gene has CDR1 MNHEY and CDR2 SVGAGI. The CDR3 loop spans 16 amino acids. CDR3: CASSSRTGGSNQPQHF. The CDR3 nucleotides read TGTGCCAGCAGTTCCCGGACAGGGGGAAGCAATCAGCCCCAGCATTTT.

Details on this clone: At one boundary the junction diverges from the germline segment, which might be a read error. The sample holds other DNA sequences that translate to the same CDR3. The chain recombines TRBV5-1 with TRBJ1-2, with D tentatively TRBD1 (6 bases). CDR1 and CDR2 from the germline V gene are SGHRS and YFSETQ. This CDR3 has 13 amino acids. The CDR3 spells CASSLDRNYGYTF. For the CDR3, the DNA is TGCGCCAGCAGCCTCGACAGGAACTACGGCTACACCTTC.